Listed here is a single TCR beta chain. The sample is drawn from a study of shared clonotypes between healthy human individuals. Unsorted PBMCs provided DNA that was sequenced on ten immunoSEQ deep assay plates. Produced via immunoSEQ multiplex PCR; TCRdb's table is partial and in-frame only. Here the sample spans hundreds of thousands of clones, about three quarters being singletons. This TCR was recovered from a woman between 40 and 55 years old in good health. Some clones in this sample may be carry-over from other donors' samples. The sample comprised PBMCs.

CDR3 sequence reads: CASSSPGQGKNIQYF. CDR3 DNA sequence: TGTGCCAGCAGTTCCCCAGGACAGGGAAAAAACATTCAGTACTTC. The V call is TRBV6-6, the J call TRBJ2-4; 8 bases fit TRBD1. Germline loops: CDR1 MNHNY, CDR2 SVGAGI (reference sequence). This CDR3 is 15 amino acids long. V shed 4 bases, J shed 4 bases, and the junction held 6 bases outside the gene matches.